This T cell receptor beta chain was observed in a study of shared clonotypes between healthy human individuals. Repertoires were generated with immunoSEQ multiplex PCR, while TCRdb's copy carries only in-frame clones and drops some. Of nearly 1 million clones listed, roughly 72% are singletons. The V gene end was trimmed by 0 bases and the J gene end by 8 bases; junction bases not matched to a gene: 4. The CDR3 is made up of 14 amino acids. Germline CDR1 is SEHNR and CDR2 is FQNEAQ (reference sequence). This sequence was found in a man between 18 and 29 years old in good health. The chain joins TRBV7-9 to TRBJ1-2, with 9 bases identical to TRBD1. The sequenced sample consisted of memory CD4+ T cells sorted from blood. Noted subset: CD45RA-negative fraction. This chain's CDR3 is CASSLAGTGSGYTF. The CDR3, as DNA: TGTGCCAGCAGCTTAGCGGGGACAGGGAGCGGCTACACCTTC. Based on the CDR3 plus reference TRBV7-9 and TRBJ1-2, the full variable domain is DTGVSQNPRHKITKRGQNVTFRCDPISEHNRLYWYRQTLGQGPEFLTYFQNEAQLEKSRLLSDRFSAERPKGSFSTLEIQRTEQGDSAMYLCASSLAGTGSGYTFGSGTRLTVV.